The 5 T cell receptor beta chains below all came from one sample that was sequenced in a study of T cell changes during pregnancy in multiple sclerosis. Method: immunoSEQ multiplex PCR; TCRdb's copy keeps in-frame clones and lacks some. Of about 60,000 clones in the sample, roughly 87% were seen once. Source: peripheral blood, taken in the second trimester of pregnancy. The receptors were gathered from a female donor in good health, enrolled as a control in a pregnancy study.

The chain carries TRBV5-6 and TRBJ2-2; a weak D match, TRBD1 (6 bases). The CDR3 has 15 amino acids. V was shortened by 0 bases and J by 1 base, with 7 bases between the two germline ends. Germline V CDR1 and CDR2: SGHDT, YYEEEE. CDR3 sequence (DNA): TGTGCCAGCAGCTTGGGGACAGAGAACACCGGGGAGCTGTTTTTT. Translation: CASSLGTENTGELFF.

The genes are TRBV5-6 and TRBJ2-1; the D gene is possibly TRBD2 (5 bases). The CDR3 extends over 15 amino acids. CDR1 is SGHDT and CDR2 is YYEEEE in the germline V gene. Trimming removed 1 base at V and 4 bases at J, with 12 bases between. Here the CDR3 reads CASSLRTRTYNEQFF. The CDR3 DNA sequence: TGTGCCAGCAGCTTGAGAACTAGAACATACAATGAGCAGTTCTTC. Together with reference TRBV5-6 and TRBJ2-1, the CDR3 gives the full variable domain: DAGVTQSPTHLIKTRGQQVTLRCSPKSGHDTVSWYQQALGQGPQFIFQYYEEEERQRGNFPDRFSGHQFPNYSSELNVNALLLGDSALYLCASSLRTRTYNEQFFGPGTRLTVL.

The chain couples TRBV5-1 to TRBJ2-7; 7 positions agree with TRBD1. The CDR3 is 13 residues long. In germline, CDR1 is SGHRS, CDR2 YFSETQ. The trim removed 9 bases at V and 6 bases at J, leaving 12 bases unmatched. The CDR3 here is CATSTGVEREQYF. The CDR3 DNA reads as TGCGCCACCTCTACAGGGGTGGAGCGCGAGCAGTACTTC.

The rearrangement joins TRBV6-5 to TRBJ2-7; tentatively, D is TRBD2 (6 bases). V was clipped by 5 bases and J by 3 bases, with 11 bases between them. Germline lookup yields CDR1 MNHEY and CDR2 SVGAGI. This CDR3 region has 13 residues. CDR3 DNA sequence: TGTGCCAGCAGTCCGGGACTGCACTACGAGCAGTACTTC. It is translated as CASSPGLHYEQYF.

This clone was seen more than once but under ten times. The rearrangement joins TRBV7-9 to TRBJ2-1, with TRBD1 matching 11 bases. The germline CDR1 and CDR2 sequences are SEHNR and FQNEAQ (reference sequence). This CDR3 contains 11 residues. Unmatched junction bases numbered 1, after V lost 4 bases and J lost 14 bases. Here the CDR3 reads CASSSGQGEFF. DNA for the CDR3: TGTGCCAGCAGCTCGGGACAGGGGGAGTTCTTC.